Sequencing of this T cell receptor (beta chain) was carried out in a study of technical replicates of blood from a few donors. Trimming pared 3 bases from V and 0 bases from J, leaving 14 bases between. Per the germline V gene, CDR1 is KGHSH and CDR2 is LQKENI. This CDR3 comprises 16 residues. Sequencing used immunoSEQ multiplex PCR; TCRdb keeps in-frame clones, though not all of them. This sample has tens of thousands of clones, with roughly 93% found just once. This chain links TRBV18 with TRBJ1-1; unclear D gene. The material sequenced was PBMCs. This TCR was recovered from a human donor in good health. Some clones in this sample may be carry-over from other donors' samples. The CDR3 nucleotides read TGTGCCAGCTCACCGTCCAGGTTCCCCATGAACACTGAAGCTTTCTTT. Its translation: CASSPSRFPMNTEAFF.